The present T cell receptor (beta chain) was sequenced within a study of T cells after yellow fever vaccination. Study overall: SMART-Seq v4 Ultra Low Input handled preparation of low-cell-number fractions.

Germline CDR1 and CDR2: SGDLS and YYNGEE. The CDR3 has 16 amino acids. Trimming took off 0 bases at V and 4 bases at J, with 15 bases between the two ends. TCRdb used MiXCR to reprocess the 5' RACE reads, holding one entry per CDR3 protein. Of about 330,000 distinct CDR3 sequences listed, 7% to 9% are singletons. The clonotype originates from a man younger than 30 who received the YFV17D yellow fever vaccine. V and J are TRBV9 and TRBJ2-3, with D perhaps matching TRBD2 (6 bases). The sample consisted of PBMCs, taken more than 35 days after the first yellow fever vaccination. CDR3 nucleotide sequence: TGTGCCAGCAGCGTAGGGGTGTGGGAGGCGGCAGATACGCAGTATTTT. This encodes CASSVGVWEAADTQYF.